This entry concerns a single T cell receptor beta chain. Its target is unknown. The source of the sample is a study of shared clonotypes between healthy human individuals. General observations from the study: When compared with the clonotypes that were shared by all four sorted-subset donors, the non-shared clonotypes turned out to have lower generation probabilities.

The CDR3 contains 12 residues. Germline V gene data show CDR1 as SGHDT and CDR2 as YYEEEE. V was shortened by 2 bases and J by 6 bases, with 7 bases between the two germline ends. The naive CD8 subset, CD45RO-negative cells positively selected for CCR7, excluded terminally differentiated effector memory CD45RA+ cells. Assay: immunoSEQ multiplex PCR; the TCRdb copy retains only in-frame clones and omits some. The sample lists about 2.1 million clones, more than 85% occurring once. Sequencing used naive CD8+ T cells from PBMCs. This TCR was recovered from a man aged 18 to 30 in good health. Some clones in this sample may be carry-over from other donors' samples. The V call is TRBV5-6, the J call TRBJ2-3, with D unresolved. The CDR3 protein is CASSFIVDTQYF. CDR3 DNA: TGTGCCAGCAGCTTTATCGTCGATACGCAGTATTTT.